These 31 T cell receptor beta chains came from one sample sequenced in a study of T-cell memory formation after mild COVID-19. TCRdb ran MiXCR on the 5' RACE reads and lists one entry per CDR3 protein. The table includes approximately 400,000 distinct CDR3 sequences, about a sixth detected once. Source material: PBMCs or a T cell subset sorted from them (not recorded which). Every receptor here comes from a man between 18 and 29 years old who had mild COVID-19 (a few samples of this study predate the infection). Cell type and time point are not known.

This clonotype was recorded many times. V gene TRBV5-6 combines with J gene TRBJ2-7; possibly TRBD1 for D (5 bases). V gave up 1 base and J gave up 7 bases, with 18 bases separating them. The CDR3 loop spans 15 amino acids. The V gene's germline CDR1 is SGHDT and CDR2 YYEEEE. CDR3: CASSLIAGNPTEQYV. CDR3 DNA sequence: TGTGCCAGCAGCTTGATCGCAGGGAACCCTACGGAGCAGTACGTC.

CDR3 region: CASKIRAGQPQHF. The CDR3 nucleotides read TGTGCCAGCAAGATCAGGGCCGGCCAGCCCCAGCATTTT. The rearrangement uses TRBV6-9 and TRBJ1-5, with TRBD1 as a possible D gene (5 bases). The CDR3 covers 13 residues. Germline assignment: CDR1 MNHGY and CDR2 SVAAGI. V was pared by 7 bases and J by 7 bases, with 14 bases between.

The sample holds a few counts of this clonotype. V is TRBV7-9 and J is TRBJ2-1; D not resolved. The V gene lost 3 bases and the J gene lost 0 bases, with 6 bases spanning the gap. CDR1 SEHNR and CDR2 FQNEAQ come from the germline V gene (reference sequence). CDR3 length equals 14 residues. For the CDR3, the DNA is TGTGCCAGCAGCTTTCCTAGCTCCTACAATGAGCAGTTCTTC. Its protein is CASSFPSSYNEQFF.

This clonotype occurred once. The CDR3 protein is CASMLDTQYF. The CDR3 DNA sequence: TGTGCCAGCATGTTGGATACCCAGTACTTC. J is TRBJ2-5 and V is TRBV6-1; no clear D gene. This CDR3 is built from 10 residues. Germline V gene lookup returns CDR1 MNHNS and CDR2 SASEGT. Trimming took 7 bases from V and 8 from J, leaving 8 bases between them.

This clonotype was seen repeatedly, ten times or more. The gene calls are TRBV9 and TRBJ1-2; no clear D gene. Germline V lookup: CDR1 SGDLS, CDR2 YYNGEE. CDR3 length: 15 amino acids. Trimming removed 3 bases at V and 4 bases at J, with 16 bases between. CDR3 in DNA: TGTGCCAGCAGCGAAACCCCGGACCCTTCCTATGGCTACACCTTC. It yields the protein CASSETPDPSYGYTF.

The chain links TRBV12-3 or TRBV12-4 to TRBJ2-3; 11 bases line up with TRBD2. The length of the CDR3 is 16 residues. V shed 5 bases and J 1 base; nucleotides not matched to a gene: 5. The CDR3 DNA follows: TGTGCCAGCAGTCCACGACTAGCGGGGCGCACAGATACGCAGTATTTT. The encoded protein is CASSPRLAGRTDTQYF.

CDR3 DNA: TGTGCCAGCAGACTGACAAGTTCTGGGGCCAACGTCCTGACTTTC. Protein sequence: CASRLTSSGANVLTF. This chain links TRBV5-4 with TRBJ2-6; D uncertain. V was shortened by 5 bases and J by 1 base, with 10 bases between the two germline ends. This CDR3 is built from 15 residues. The germline V gene encodes CDR1 SGHNT and CDR2 YYREEE (reference sequence).

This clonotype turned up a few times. In DNA, the CDR3 is TGTGCCAGCAGGCTTACAGGACTGAACTCCTACAATGAGCAGTTCTTC. Translated, it gives CASRLTGLNSYNEQFF. The chain joins TRBV28 to TRBJ2-1; D could derive from TRBD1 or TRBD2 (5 bases each). CDR1 is MDHEN, CDR2 SYDVKM, per germline. The V end was cut by 6 bases, the J end by 0 bases, with 15 bases between. The CDR3 spans 16 residues.

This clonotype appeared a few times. The DNA for the CDR3 is TGTGCCAGCAGTTACTCGAGGAGGGAACACAATGAGCAGTTCTTC. It translates to CASSYSRREHNEQFF. The chain joins TRBV6-5 to TRBJ2-1, with TRBD2 as a possible D gene (6 bases). The CDR3 is 15 amino acids. In germline, CDR1 is MNHEY, CDR2 SVGAGI. Trimming removed 0 bases from V and 5 bases from J, with 11 bases in between.

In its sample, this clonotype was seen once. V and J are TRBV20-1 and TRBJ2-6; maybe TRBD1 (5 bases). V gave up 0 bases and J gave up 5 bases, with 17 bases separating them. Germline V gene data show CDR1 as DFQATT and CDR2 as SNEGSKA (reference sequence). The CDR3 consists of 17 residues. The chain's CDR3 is CSARDRAGSRRANVLTF. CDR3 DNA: TGCAGTGCTAGAGATCGGGCAGGGTCCAGAAGGGCCAACGTCCTGACTTTC.

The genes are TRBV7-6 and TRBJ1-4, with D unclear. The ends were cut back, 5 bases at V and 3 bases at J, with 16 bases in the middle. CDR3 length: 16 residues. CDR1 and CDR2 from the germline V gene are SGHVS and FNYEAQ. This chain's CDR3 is CASSPGHGSANEKLFF. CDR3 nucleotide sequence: TGTGCCAGCAGCCCTGGTCACGGGTCGGCTAATGAAAAACTGTTTTTT.

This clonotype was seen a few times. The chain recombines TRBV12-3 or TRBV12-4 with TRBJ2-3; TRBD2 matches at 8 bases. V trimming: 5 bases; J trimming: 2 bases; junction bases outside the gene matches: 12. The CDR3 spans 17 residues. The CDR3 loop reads CASSPGLGGRPTDTQYF. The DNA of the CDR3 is TGTGCCAGCAGTCCGGGACTAGGGGGTCGGCCCACAGATACGCAGTATTTT.

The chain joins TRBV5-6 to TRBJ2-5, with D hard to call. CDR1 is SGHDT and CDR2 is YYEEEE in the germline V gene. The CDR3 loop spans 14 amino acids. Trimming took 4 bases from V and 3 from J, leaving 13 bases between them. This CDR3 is CASSQPPLEETQYF. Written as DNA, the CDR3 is TGTGCCAGCAGCCAGCCGCCCCTGGAAGAGACCCAGTACTTC.

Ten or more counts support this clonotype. CDR3 sequence reads: CSAPSPGTGETQYF. DNA for the CDR3: TGCAGTGCACCAAGCCCAGGGACAGGGGAGACCCAGTACTTC. This sequence joins TRBV20-1 and TRBJ2-5, with 9 bases identical to TRBD1. J gave up 5 bases and V 6 bases, and 10 bases lay outside the gene matches. Germline values: CDR1 DFQATT, CDR2 SNEGSKA (reference sequence). This CDR3 has 14 amino acids.

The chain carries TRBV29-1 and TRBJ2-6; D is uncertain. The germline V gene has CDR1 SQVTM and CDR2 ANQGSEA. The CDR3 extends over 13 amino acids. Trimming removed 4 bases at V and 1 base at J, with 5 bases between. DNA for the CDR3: TGCAGCGTTGTGGGGTCTGGGGCCAACGTCCTGACTTTC. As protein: CSVVGSGANVLTF.

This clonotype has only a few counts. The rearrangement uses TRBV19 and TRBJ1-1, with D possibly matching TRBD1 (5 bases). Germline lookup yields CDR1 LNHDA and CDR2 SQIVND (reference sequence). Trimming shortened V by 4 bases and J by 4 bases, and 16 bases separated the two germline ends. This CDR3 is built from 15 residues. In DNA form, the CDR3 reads TGTGCCAGTAGTACACCGGACGGGGGAAGCACTGAAGCTTTCTTT. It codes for CASSTPDGGSTEAFF.

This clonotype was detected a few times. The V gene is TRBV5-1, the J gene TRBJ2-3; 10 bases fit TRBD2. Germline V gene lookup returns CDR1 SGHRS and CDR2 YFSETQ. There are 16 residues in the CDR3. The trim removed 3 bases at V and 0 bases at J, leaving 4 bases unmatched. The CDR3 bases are TGCGCCAGCAGCTCACAACTAGCGGGGAGCACAGATACGCAGTATTTT. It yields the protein CASSSQLAGSTDTQYF.

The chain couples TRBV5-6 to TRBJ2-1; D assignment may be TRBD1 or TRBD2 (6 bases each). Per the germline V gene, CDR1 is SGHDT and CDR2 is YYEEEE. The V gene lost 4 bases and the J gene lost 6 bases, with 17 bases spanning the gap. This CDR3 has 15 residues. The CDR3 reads CASSPRLGGPNEQFF. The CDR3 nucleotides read TGTGCCAGCAGCCCTAGACTGGGGGGCCCCAATGAGCAGTTCTTC. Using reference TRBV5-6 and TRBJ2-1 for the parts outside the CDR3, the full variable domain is DAGVTQSPTHLIKTRGQQVTLRCSPKSGHDTVSWYQQALGQGPQFIFQYYEEEERQRGNFPDRFSGHQFPNYSSELNVNALLLGDSALYLCASSPRLGGPNEQFFGPGTRLTVL.

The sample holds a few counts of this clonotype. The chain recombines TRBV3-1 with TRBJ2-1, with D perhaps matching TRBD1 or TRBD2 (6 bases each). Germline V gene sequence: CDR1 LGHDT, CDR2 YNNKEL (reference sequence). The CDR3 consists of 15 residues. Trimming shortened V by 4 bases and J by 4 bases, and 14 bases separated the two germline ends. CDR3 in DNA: TGTGCCAGCAGCCCCCCGGGGGCCCATTACAATGAGCAGTTCTTC. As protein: CASSPPGAHYNEQFF.

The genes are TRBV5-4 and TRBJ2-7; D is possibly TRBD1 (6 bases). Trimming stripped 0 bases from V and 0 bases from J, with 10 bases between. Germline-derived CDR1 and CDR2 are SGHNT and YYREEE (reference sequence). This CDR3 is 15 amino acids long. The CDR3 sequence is CASSLGQVSSYEQYF. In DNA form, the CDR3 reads TGTGCCAGCAGCTTGGGACAGGTGAGCTCCTACGAGCAGTACTTC.

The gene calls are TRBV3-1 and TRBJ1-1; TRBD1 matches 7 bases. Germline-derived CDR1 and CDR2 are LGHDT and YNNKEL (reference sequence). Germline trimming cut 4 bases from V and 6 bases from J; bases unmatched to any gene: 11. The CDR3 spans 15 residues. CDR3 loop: CASSRQGGLSPEAFF. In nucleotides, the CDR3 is TGTGCCAGCAGCCGACAGGGAGGACTATCCCCTGAAGCTTTCTTT.

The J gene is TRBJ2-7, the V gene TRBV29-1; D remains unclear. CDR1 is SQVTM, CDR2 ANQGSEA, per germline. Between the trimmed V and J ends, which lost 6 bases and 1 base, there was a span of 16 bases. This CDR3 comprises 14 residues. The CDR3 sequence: CSVRNSDGSYEQYF. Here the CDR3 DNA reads TGCAGCGTAAGAAATTCGGACGGATCCTACGAGCAGTACTTC.

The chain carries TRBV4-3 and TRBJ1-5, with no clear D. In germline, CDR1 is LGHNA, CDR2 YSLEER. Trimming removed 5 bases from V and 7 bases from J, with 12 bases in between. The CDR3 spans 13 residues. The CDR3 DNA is TGCGCCAGCAGCAGGGTGAGCGGACAGCCCCAGCATTTT. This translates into CASSRVSGQPQHF.

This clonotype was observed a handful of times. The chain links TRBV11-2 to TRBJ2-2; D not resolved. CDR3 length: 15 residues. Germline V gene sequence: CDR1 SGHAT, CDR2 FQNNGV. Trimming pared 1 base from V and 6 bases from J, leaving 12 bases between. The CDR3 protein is CASSLAQAISGELFF. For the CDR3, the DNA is TGTGCCAGCAGCTTAGCGCAGGCCATATCCGGGGAGCTGTTTTTT.

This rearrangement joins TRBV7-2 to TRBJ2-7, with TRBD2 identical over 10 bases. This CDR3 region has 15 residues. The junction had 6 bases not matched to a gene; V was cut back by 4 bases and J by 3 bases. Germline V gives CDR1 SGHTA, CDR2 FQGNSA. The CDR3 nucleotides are TGTGCCAGCAGCTCCGTAGCGGGGGGCTTCTACGAGCAGTACTTC. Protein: CASSSVAGGFYEQYF.

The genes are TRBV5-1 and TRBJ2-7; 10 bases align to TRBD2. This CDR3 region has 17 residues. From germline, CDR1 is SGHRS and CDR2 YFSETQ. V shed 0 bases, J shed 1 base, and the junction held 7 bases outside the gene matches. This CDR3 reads CASSLDVLAGLSYEQYF. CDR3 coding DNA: TGCGCCAGCAGCTTGGACGTACTAGCGGGGCTTTCCTACGAGCAGTACTTC.

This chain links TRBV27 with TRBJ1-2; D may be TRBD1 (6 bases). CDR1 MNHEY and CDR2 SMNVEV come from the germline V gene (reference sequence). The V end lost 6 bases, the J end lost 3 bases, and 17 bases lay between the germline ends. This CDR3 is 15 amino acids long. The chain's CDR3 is CASSSLGGGHYGYTF. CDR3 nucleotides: TGTGCCAGCAGCTCCTTAGGAGGGGGGCACTATGGCTACACCTTC.

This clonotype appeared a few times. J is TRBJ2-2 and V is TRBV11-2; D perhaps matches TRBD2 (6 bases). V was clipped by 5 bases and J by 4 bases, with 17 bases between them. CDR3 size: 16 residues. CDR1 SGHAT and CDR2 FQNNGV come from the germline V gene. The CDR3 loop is CASSPRGSSATGELFF. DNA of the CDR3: TGTGCCAGCAGCCCGAGAGGCTCTAGCGCCACCGGGGAGCTGTTTTTT.

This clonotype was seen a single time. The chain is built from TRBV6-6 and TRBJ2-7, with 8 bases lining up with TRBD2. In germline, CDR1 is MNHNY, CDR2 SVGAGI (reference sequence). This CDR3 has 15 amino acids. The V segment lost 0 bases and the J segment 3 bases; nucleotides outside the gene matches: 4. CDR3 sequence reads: CASSYSISGGYEQYF. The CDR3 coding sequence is TGTGCCAGCAGTTACTCGATCAGCGGGGGCTACGAGCAGTACTTC.

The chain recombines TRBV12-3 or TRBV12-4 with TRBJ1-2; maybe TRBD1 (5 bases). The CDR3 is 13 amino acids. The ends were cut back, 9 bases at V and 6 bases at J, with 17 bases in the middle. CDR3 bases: TGTGCCAGTAGGGGCCGGGGCCGGGATGGCTACACCTTC. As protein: CASRGRGRDGYTF.

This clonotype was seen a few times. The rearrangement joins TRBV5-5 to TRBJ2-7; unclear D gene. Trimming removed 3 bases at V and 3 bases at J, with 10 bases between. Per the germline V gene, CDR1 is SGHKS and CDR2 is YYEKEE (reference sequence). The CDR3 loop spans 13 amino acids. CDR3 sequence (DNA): TGTGCCAGCAGCTCCGACAAGCTCTACGAGCAGTACTTC. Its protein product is CASSSDKLYEQYF.